Presented here are 28 T cell receptor beta chains from one specimen sequenced in a study of metastatic and nonmetastatic thyroid tumors. All patients were treatment-naive before thyroid surgery. Using MiXCR, TCRdb reanalyzed the PCR reads. The sample lists around 26,000 clones, approximately 22% occurring once. The sample taken for sequencing was adjacent normal tissue. The receptors stem from a female donor with papillary thyroid cancer or a benign thyroid nodule (not recorded which). Some clones in this sample may be carry-over from other donors' samples.

This clone was counted at least ten times. The chain recombines TRBV7-2 with TRBJ2-1; 10 positions match TRBD1. With V trimmed by 5 bases and J by 6 bases, 7 bases remained unmatched. From germline, CDR1 is SGHTA and CDR2 FQGNSA. This CDR3 has 15 amino acids. CDR3 nucleotides: TGTGCCAGCAGCCGGTCCGGGACAGGGGTCAATGAGCAGTTCTTC. The encoded protein is CASSRSGTGVNEQFF. Looking up the rest from reference TRBV7-2 and TRBJ2-1 gives the full variable domain: GAGVSQSPSNKVTEKGKDVELRCDPISGHTALYWYRQSLGQGLEFLIYFQGNSAPDKSGLPSDRFSAERTGGSVSTLTIQRTQQEDSAVYLCASSRSGTGVNEQFFGPGTRLTVL.

This clone is deemed medium-sized (0.01 to 0.1%). The chain couples TRBV28 to TRBJ2-2; D is undetermined. Germline V lookup: CDR1 MDHEN, CDR2 SYDVKM. This CDR3 is 12 amino acids long. Deletions cut 6 bases from V and 7 bases from J, with 9 bases between. The CDR3 region has the DNA TGTGCCAGCAGCGCCGGTGGCGGGGAGCTGTTTTTT. Residues: CASSAGGGELFF.

The table lists this clone with a count of one. The rearrangement uses TRBV20-1 and TRBJ2-7; possible D gene TRBD1, 6 bases. The CDR3 extends over 13 amino acids. CDR1 is DFQATT, CDR2 SNEGSKA, per germline (reference sequence). V dropped 4 bases and J dropped 5 bases, with 15 bases sitting between them. The CDR3 is CSATQGTGNEQYF. The CDR3 coding sequence is TGCAGTGCTACCCAAGGCACAGGGAACGAGCAGTACTTC.

This clone was detected ten times or more. The rearrangement uses TRBV7-2 and TRBJ2-7, with 12 bases aligning to TRBD2. With V trimmed by 0 bases and J by 3 bases, 9 bases remained unmatched. The CDR3 has 18 amino acids. Germline lookup yields CDR1 SGHTA and CDR2 FQGNSA. CDR3 amino acids: CASSLAPRGTSGLYEQYF. The DNA of the CDR3 is TGTGCCAGCAGCTTAGCCCCCCGGGGGACTAGCGGGCTCTACGAGCAGTACTTC. Based on the CDR3 plus reference TRBV7-2 and TRBJ2-7, the full variable domain is GAGVSQSPSNKVTEKGKDVELRCDPISGHTALYWYRQSLGQGLEFLIYFQGNSAPDKSGLPSDRFSAERTGGSVSTLTIQRTQQEDSAVYLCASSLAPRGTSGLYEQYFGPGTRLTVT.

This clone appeared a single time. V gene TRBV18 combines with J gene TRBJ1-1; 7 bases agree with TRBD1. Germline CDR1 is KGHSH and CDR2 is LQKENI. V lost 5 bases, J lost 0 bases, and 6 bases stayed unmatched. This CDR3 has 15 residues. The CDR3 is CASSSPTGMNTEAFF. The CDR3 nucleotides are TGTGCCAGCTCATCCCCGACAGGGATGAACACTGAAGCTTTCTTT. The full variable domain, in which reference TRBV18 and TRBJ1-1 provide the parts outside the CDR3, is NAGVMQNPRHLVRRRGQEARLRCSPMKGHSHVYWYRQLPEEGLKFMVYLQKENIIDESGMPKERFSAEFPKEGPSILRIQQVVRGDSAAYFCASSSPTGMNTEAFFGQGTRLTVV.

By sample share, this clone is medium-sized (0.01 to 0.1%). V gene TRBV6-5 combines with J gene TRBJ2-7; 7 nucleotides match TRBD2. Germline lookup yields CDR1 MNHEY and CDR2 SVGAGI. The CDR3 totals 15 residues. V dropped 3 bases and J dropped 4; count of bases not matched to a gene: 9. DNA of the CDR3: TGTGCCAGCAGTTATGGGGGGGGTAGCGAGTACGAGCAGTACTTC. Translated, it gives CASSYGGGSEYEQYF.

This clone was detected ten times or more. This rearrangement joins TRBV5-6 to TRBJ2-2, with 8 bases aligning to TRBD2. The junction had 4 bases not matched to a gene; V was cut back by 4 bases and J by 5 bases. Germline CDR1 and CDR2: SGHDT and YYEEEE. There are 14 residues in the CDR3. The CDR3 DNA is TGTGCCAGCAGCCCTAGCGGGTCTACCGGGGAGCTGTTTTTT. This gives the protein CASSPSGSTGELFF. The full variable domain, rest sourced from reference TRBV5-6 and TRBJ2-2, is DAGVTQSPTHLIKTRGQQVTLRCSPKSGHDTVSWYQQALGQGPQFIFQYYEEEERQRGNFPDRFSGHQFPNYSSELNVNALLLGDSALYLCASSPSGSTGELFFGEGSRLTVL.

By share of the sample, this clone is medium-sized. The chain links TRBV20-1 to TRBJ2-7, with 10 bases aligning to TRBD2. The V gene's germline CDR1 is DFQATT and CDR2 SNEGSKA (reference sequence). The CDR3 spans 16 residues. Trimming removed 0 bases from V and 0 bases from J; junction bases left unmatched: 5. CDR3: CSAREVPSGSSYEQYF. DNA of the CDR3: TGCAGTGCTAGAGAGGTCCCTAGCGGGAGCTCCTACGAGCAGTACTTC.

Many counts were recorded for this clone. The chain employs TRBV3-1 and TRBJ1-1; 9 positions match TRBD1. V dropped 0 bases and J dropped 6; count of bases not matched to a gene: 5. The CDR3 loop spans 15 amino acids. Looked up from germline, CDR1 is LGHDT and CDR2 is YNNKEL (reference sequence). In DNA form, the CDR3 reads TGTGCCAGCAGCCAAGACGGACAGGGGCGCGCTGAAGCTTTCTTT. It yields the protein CASSQDGQGRAEAFF. Full variable domain (outside the CDR3, taken from reference TRBV3-1 and TRBJ1-1): DTAVSQTPKYLVTQMGNDKSIKCEQNLGHDTMYWYKQDSKKFLKIMFSYNNKELIINETVPNRFSPKSPDKAHLNLHINSLELGDSAVYFCASSQDGQGRAEAFFGQGTRLTVV.

The chain employs TRBV20-1 and TRBJ2-3; D gene unclear. V was clipped by 2 bases and J by 1 base, with 13 bases between them. This CDR3 contains 15 residues. The V gene's germline CDR1 is DFQATT and CDR2 SNEGSKA (reference sequence). CDR3 coding DNA: TGCAGTGCTAGAAATCCGGGCACATGCACAGATACGCAGTATTTT. This translates into CSARNPGTCTDTQYF.

In its sample, this clone was seen many times. V is TRBV7-2 and J is TRBJ2-3; 9 bases agree with TRBD2. Per germline, CDR1 SGHTA and CDR2 FQGNSA. V lost 5 bases and J lost 4; bases outside the gene matches: 10. The CDR3 covers 16 residues. The DNA for the CDR3 is TGTGCCAGCAGCCGAGGCGGCGGGAGGGCCCCAGATACGCAGTATTTT. Translated, it gives CASSRGGGRAPDTQYF.

This clone has at least ten counts. The chain links TRBV7-9 to TRBJ1-1, with D unclear. This CDR3 has 12 amino acids. Germline values: CDR1 SEHNR, CDR2 FQNEAQ (reference sequence). V lost 4 bases and J lost 6, with 9 bases in between. CDR3 DNA sequence: TGTGCCAGCAGCTCAGCACGGCCTGAAGCTTTCTTT. Protein: CASSSARPEAFF. Combining the CDR3 with reference TRBV7-9 and TRBJ1-1 gives the whole variable domain DTGVSQNPRHKITKRGQNVTFRCDPISEHNRLYWYRQTLGQGPEFLTYFQNEAQLEKSRLLSDRFSAERPKGSFSTLEIQRTEQGDSAMYLCASSSARPEAFFGQGTRLTVV.

This clone was found many times. The gene calls are TRBV30 and TRBJ2-7; 8 nucleotides align to TRBD2. Looked up from germline, CDR1 is GTSNPN and CDR2 is SVGIG (reference sequence). The V and J ends lost 0 bases and 2 bases, in that order; junction bases with no gene match: 9. The CDR3 sequence is 16 residues long. CDR3 sequence: CAWSVGSLAVPYEQYF. CDR3 nucleotide sequence: TGTGCCTGGAGTGTAGGATCACTAGCGGTACCCTACGAGCAGTACTTC.

Turning to this clone: A junction boundary mismatches the germline segment, possibly from a read error. The chain has TRBV20-1 and TRBJ2-2, with TRBD2 as a possible D gene (6 bases). The CDR3 runs 13 residues. Germline V gene data show CDR1 as DFQATT and CDR2 as SNEGSKA (reference sequence). For the CDR3, the DNA is TGCAGTGCTAGGTCCGGGGGAACCGTGGAGCTGTTTTTT. It yields the protein CSARSGGTVELFF.

This clone turned up a few times. The junction shows a germline mismatch at one end, possibly a read error. This chain links TRBV27 with TRBJ2-5; 11 nucleotides agree with TRBD1. Germline CDR1 and CDR2: MNHEY and SMNVEV (reference sequence). The CDR3 runs 16 residues. The CDR3 here is CASSLTGQGDQENQYF. DNA for the CDR3: TGTGCCAGCAGTCTAACGGGACAGGGGGATCAAGAGAACCAGTACTTC.

Remarks on this clone: Within the sample, other DNA sequences also encode this same CDR3. V and J are TRBV4-2 and TRBJ2-6; weak D call: TRBD2 (6 bases). V lost 6 bases, J lost 2 bases, and 17 bases lay in between. CDR1 is LGHNA, CDR2 YNFKEQ, per germline. The length of the CDR3 is 17 residues. CDR3 sequence: CASSTGTAIPGANVLTF. CDR3 sequence (DNA): TGTGCCAGCAGTACCGGGACTGCAATACCTGGGGCCAACGTCCTGACTTTC.

J is TRBJ1-2 and V is TRBV6-5, with D possibly TRBD1 on 6 matching bases. The CDR3 is made up of 18 amino acids. The germline CDR1 and CDR2 sequences are MNHEY and SVGAGI. Trimming took 3 bases from V and 3 from J, leaving 23 bases between them. In nucleotides, the CDR3 is TGTGCCAGCAGTTATGATGGGCTGGACAGTGACCCTTACTATGGCTACACCTTC. It yields the protein CASSYDGLDSDPYYGYTF.

The table lists this clone with a few counts. Since a much larger clone is just one base distant, this may be a read error. The rearrangement links TRBV7-8 to TRBJ2-3; 7 bases line up with TRBD2. CDR3 length: 15 amino acids. CDR1 is SGHVS and CDR2 is FQNEAQ in the germline V gene. The CDR3 DNA is TGTGCGGGCAAGTTCGCGGGAGCCCGCACAGATACGCAGTATTTT. Translation gives CAGKFAGARTDTQYF.

This rearrangement joins TRBV7-9 to TRBJ2-7; 8 bases align to TRBD1. V lost 7 bases to trimming and J lost 2 bases; unmatched junction nucleotides: 1. This CDR3 is 12 amino acids long. The germline gives CDR1 SEHNR, CDR2 FQNEAQ (reference sequence). The CDR3 DNA reads TGTGCCAGCACGACAGGGGCCTACGAGCAGTACTTC. This gives the protein CASTTGAYEQYF.

This clone was picked up many times. This sequence joins TRBV19 and TRBJ1-3, with a possible D match to TRBD1 (5 bases). Trimming left V 6 bases short and J 0 bases short, with 6 bases between. Germline V CDR1 and CDR2: LNHDA, SQIVND (reference sequence). The CDR3 sequence is 13 residues long. In nucleotides, the CDR3 is TGTGCCAGTAGGGACAACTCTGGAAACACCATATATTTT. As protein: CASRDNSGNTIYF.

The J gene is TRBJ2-3, the V gene TRBV19; 9 nucleotides match TRBD1. The CDR3 is 15 residues long. Germline CDR1 reads LNHDA; CDR2 reads SQIVND (reference sequence). The V and J ends lost 4 bases and 6 bases, in that order; junction bases with no gene match: 8. The CDR3 region is CASSTRDRVNDTQYF. The CDR3 DNA reads as TGTGCCAGTAGTACCCGGGACAGGGTGAATGATACGCAGTATTTT.

This rearrangement joins TRBV30 to TRBJ1-2; TRBD1 aligns across 9 bases. The CDR3 is 13 residues long. With 4 bases clipped from V and 8 bases from J, the junction kept 8 bases outside the gene matches. Germline V CDR1 and CDR2: GTSNPN, SVGIG (reference sequence). The CDR3 region is CAWNPGQGSGYTF. The CDR3 DNA sequence: TGTGCCTGGAACCCGGGACAGGGCTCCGGCTACACCTTC. The whole variable domain, filled in from reference TRBV30 and TRBJ1-2, reads SQTIHQWPATLVQPVGSPLSLECTVEGTSNPNLYWYRQAAGRGLQLLFYSVGIGQISSEVPQNLSASRPQDRQFILSSKKLLLSDSGFYLCAWNPGQGSGYTFGSGTRLTVV.

This clone was seen at least ten times. This rearrangement joins TRBV7-9 to TRBJ1-6; D not resolved. The CDR3 runs 14 residues. V lost 2 bases and J lost 8, with 10 bases in between. Germline assignment: CDR1 SEHNR and CDR2 FQNEAQ (reference sequence). The DNA for the CDR3 is TGTGCCAGCAGCTTATCCGACACGGATTCACCCCTCCACTTT. This sequence encodes CASSLSDTDSPLHF.

Worth noting for this clone: The same CDR3 arises from other DNA sequences in this sample as well. The chain has TRBV7-3 and TRBJ2-3, with TRBD2 identical over 7 bases. V lost 5 bases, J lost 6 bases, and 14 bases stayed unmatched. The germline V gene has CDR1 SGHTA and CDR2 FQGTGA. This CDR3 is built from 16 residues. DNA of the CDR3: TGTGCCAGCAGCATCGGACTGGCGGGAGCCGCTGATACGCAGTATTTT. It codes for CASSIGLAGAADTQYF. Full variable domain (remainder filled in from reference TRBV7-3 and TRBJ2-3): GAGVSQTPSNKVTEKGKYVELRCDPISGHTALYWYRQSLGQGPEFLIYFQGTGAADDSGLPNDRFFAVRPEGSVSTLKIQRTERGDSAVYLCASSIGLAGAADTQYFGPGTRLTVL.

This clone was picked up a small number of times. The junction departs from germline at one end; a sequencing error may be responsible. The V call is TRBV12-3 or TRBV12-4, the J call TRBJ2-7; D uncertain. This CDR3 region has 13 residues. The CDR3 nucleotides read TGTGCCGGCAGTTGGAATAGGGTGGACGAGCAGTACTTC. Translation gives CAGSWNRVDEQYF.

The rearrangement links TRBV6-1 to TRBJ1-3; tentative D call: TRBD1 (6 bases). With 7 bases removed from V and 8 bases from J, the gap between germline ends came to 21 bases. The V gene's germline CDR1 is MNHNS and CDR2 SASEGT. The CDR3 runs to 15 residues. Here the CDR3 reads CASNLVGGAEDTIYF. CDR3 DNA sequence: TGTGCCAGCAACCTGGTGGGGGGCGCTGAAGACACCATATATTTT.

There are a few counts of this clone. The chain carries TRBV5-1 and TRBJ1-2, with TRBD1 as a possible D gene (5 bases). Germline values: CDR1 SGHRS, CDR2 YFSETQ. The V gene lost 2 bases and the J gene lost 4 bases, with 12 bases spanning the gap. The CDR3 is made up of 14 amino acids. In DNA, the CDR3 is TGCGCCAGCAGCTTCGGACGGGGGAGCTATGGCTACACCTTC. It specifies CASSFGRGSYGYTF. Together with reference TRBV5-1 and TRBJ1-2, the CDR3 gives the full variable domain: KAGVTQTPRYLIKTRGQQVTLSCSPISGHRSVSWYQQTPGQGLQFLFEYFSETQRNKGNFPGRFSGRQFSNSRSEMNVSTLELGDSALYLCASSFGRGSYGYTFGSGTRLTVV.

Many counts were recorded for this clone. The chain carries TRBV30 and TRBJ2-7; maybe TRBD1 (6 bases). V lost 1 base and J 2 bases, leaving 9 bases between the germline ends. The CDR3 length is 13 residues. The germline CDR1 and CDR2 sequences are GTSNPN and SVGIG (reference sequence). The CDR3 region has the DNA TGTGCCTGGAGTGCGACAGGTCCCTACGAGCAGTACTTC. Amino acid sequence: CAWSATGPYEQYF.